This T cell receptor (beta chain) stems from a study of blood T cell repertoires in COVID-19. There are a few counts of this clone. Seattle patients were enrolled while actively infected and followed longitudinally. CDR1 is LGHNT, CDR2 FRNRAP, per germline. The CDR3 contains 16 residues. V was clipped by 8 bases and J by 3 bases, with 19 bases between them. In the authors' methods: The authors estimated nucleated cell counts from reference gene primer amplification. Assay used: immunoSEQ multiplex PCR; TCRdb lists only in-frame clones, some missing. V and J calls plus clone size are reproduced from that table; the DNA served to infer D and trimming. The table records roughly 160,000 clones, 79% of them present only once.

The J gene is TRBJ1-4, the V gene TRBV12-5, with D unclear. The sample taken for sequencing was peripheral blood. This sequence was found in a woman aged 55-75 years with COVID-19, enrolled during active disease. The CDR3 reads CASTSTTCVPNEKLFF. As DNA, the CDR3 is TGTGCTAGTACATCGACAACGTGTGTCCCTAATGAAAAACTGTTTTTT.